Each of the 18 T cell receptor beta chains below was sequenced from the same sample in a study of blood T cells in healthy people across ages. A second PCR of about 7 to 12 cycles used a sample-barcoded 5' primer and a J-beta primer mix. MiXCR, applied by TCRdb to the 5' RACE reads, yields one record per CDR3 protein. The table lists hundreds of thousands of distinct CDR3 sequences, 45% to 55% of them singletons. The material sequenced was blood. The receptors come from a man of 80 years or more in good health.

The chain carries TRBV15 and TRBJ2-1; perhaps TRBD2 as D (6 bases). The V end was cut by 1 base, the J end by 3 bases, with 13 bases between. The V gene's germline CDR1 is LNHNV and CDR2 YYDKDF (reference sequence). This CDR3 contains 16 residues. Written as DNA, the CDR3 is TGTGCCACCAGCAGAGTCCGCGGGGCCAACTACAATGAGCAGTTCTTC. Its protein product is CATSRVRGANYNEQFF.

This clonotype turned up a few times. The V call is TRBV20-1, the J call TRBJ2-1, with 10 bases aligning to TRBD2. This CDR3 contains 13 residues. After removal of 6 bases from V and 6 bases from J, the junction contained 5 bases not matched to a gene. Per germline, CDR1 DFQATT and CDR2 SNEGSKA (reference sequence). The CDR3, as DNA: TGCAGTGCACTGAGCGGGAGGGCCAATGAGCAGTTCTTC. Its protein product is CSALSGRANEQFF.

The chain uses TRBV20-1 and TRBJ2-7, with 14 positions matching TRBD2. The DNA end lines up better with TRBJ2-5; the J call may be wrong. The length of the CDR3 is 14 residues. The V gene's germline CDR1 is DFQATT and CDR2 SNEGSKA (reference sequence). CDR3 nucleotide sequence: TGCAGTGCTCCGGGACTAGCGGGAGCACAGACCCAGTACTTC. Translated: CSAPGLAGAQTQYF.

This clonotype was counted many times. The V and J genes are TRBV6-5 and TRBJ2-1; 8 bases are shared with TRBD1. This CDR3 is built from 15 residues. The V gene's germline CDR1 is MNHEY and CDR2 SVGAGI. Trimming at V came to 6 bases and at J to 4 bases, leaving 8 bases not matched to a gene. CDR3 nucleotides: TGTGCCAGCAGATTTAGCGACAGGGGTTACAATGAGCAGTTCTTC. It encodes CASRFSDRGYNEQFF.

This clonotype was counted a few times. The J gene is TRBJ1-4, the V gene TRBV11-2; 8 nucleotides line up with TRBD1. Germline-derived CDR1 and CDR2 are SGHAT and FQNNGV. With 5 bases clipped from V and 0 bases from J, the junction kept 5 bases outside the gene matches. The CDR3 is made up of 16 amino acids. CDR3 amino acids: CASSDRDRSTNEKLFF. The CDR3 DNA reads as TGTGCCAGCAGCGACCGGGACAGGTCAACTAATGAAAAACTGTTTTTT.

This clonotype was observed once. V usage is TRBV4-3 and J usage is TRBJ1-1, with D possibly matching TRBD1 (5 bases). The V gene's germline CDR1 is LGHNA and CDR2 YSLEER. CDR3 length: 16 amino acids. Trimming cost V 3 bases and J 1 base, with 15 bases left between them. CDR3 nucleotide sequence: TGCGCCAGCAGCCAGATCCGAGGGGTGGGGAACACTGAAGCTTTCTTT. Translating gives CASSQIRGVGNTEAFF.

This chain uses TRBV25-1 with TRBJ1-6; possibly TRBD1 for D (5 bases). Germline loops: CDR1 MGHDK, CDR2 SYGVNS. The V end lost 1 base, the J end lost 8 bases, and 9 bases lay between the germline ends. CDR3 length: 14 amino acids. For the CDR3, the DNA is TGTGCCAGCAGTGAATTTGGAGGGGATTCACCCCTCCACTTT. Protein product: CASSEFGGDSPLHF. Combining the CDR3 with reference TRBV25-1 and TRBJ1-6 gives the whole variable domain EADIYQTPRYLVIGTGKKITLECSQTMGHDKMYWYQQDPGMELHLIHYSYGVNSTEKGDLSSESTVSRIRTEHFPLTLESARPSHTSQYLCASSEFGGDSPLHFGNGTRLTVT.

The rearrangement links TRBV10-3 to TRBJ1-5, with no clear D. CDR3 length: 14 residues. V lost 3 bases, J lost 4 bases, and 10 bases lay in between. Germline values: CDR1 ENHRY, CDR2 SYGVKD. For the CDR3, the DNA is TGTGCCATCAGTGAAGGGCGGACGAATCAGCCCCAGCATTTT. This gives the protein CAISEGRTNQPQHF.

CDR3 in amino acids: CASSRTSGEETQYF. The CDR3 DNA reads as TGTGCCAGCAGCCGAACTAGCGGGGAAGAGACCCAGTACTTC. This rearrangement joins TRBV6-5 to TRBJ2-5; 10 positions match TRBD2. Unmatched junction bases numbered 4, after V lost 6 bases and J lost 3 bases. The germline gives CDR1 MNHEY, CDR2 SVGAGI. The CDR3 is made up of 14 amino acids.

This clonotype was seen ten or more times. The chain uses TRBV5-1 and TRBJ2-7; 8 bases fit TRBD2. This CDR3 has 15 residues. The germline V gene has CDR1 SGHRS and CDR2 YFSETQ. V lost 7 bases, J lost 1 base, and 10 bases stayed unmatched. The CDR3 reads CASRVVRGGSYEQYF. The CDR3 DNA reads as TGCGCCAGCCGAGTGGTTCGGGGGGGATCCTACGAGCAGTACTTC.

The V gene is TRBV14, the J gene TRBJ2-3, with D perhaps given as TRBD1 or TRBD2 (6 bases each). Germline values: CDR1 SGHDN, CDR2 FVKESK. Trimming took 4 bases from V and 6 from J, leaving 17 bases between them. This CDR3 region has 15 residues. The CDR3 region is CASSRMRGRSDTQYF. CDR3 in DNA: TGTGCCAGCAGCCGCATGAGGGGGAGGTCTGATACGCAGTATTTT.

The sample holds one count of this clonotype. This rearrangement joins TRBV2 to TRBJ2-3, with 8 positions matching TRBD1. Germline assignment: CDR1 SNHLY and CDR2 FYNNEI. V gave up 5 bases and J gave up 3 bases; unmatched junction bases: 7. CDR3 size: 15 residues. Here the CDR3 reads CASSRQGIETDTQYF. In DNA, the CDR3 is TGTGCCAGCAGTCGACAGGGGATTGAGACAGATACGCAGTATTTT. Filled out from reference TRBV2 and TRBJ2-3, the complete variable domain reads EPEVTQTPSHQVTQMGQEVILRCVPISNHLYFYWYRQILGQKVEFLVSFYNNEISEKSEIFDDQFSVERPDGSNFTLKIRSTKLEDSAMYFCASSRQGIETDTQYFGPGTRLTVL.

The CDR3 nucleotides are TGCAGCGCTGGGGGACTAGATCGAAGCGAGCAGTACTTC. Amino acids: CSAGGLDRSEQYF. The V gene is TRBV29-1, the J gene TRBJ2-4; 8 nucleotides match TRBD2. The J call may not be correct, given that the DNA end is closer to TRBJ2-7. The length of the CDR3 is 13 residues. CDR1 and CDR2 from the germline V gene are SQVTM and ANQGSEA.

In its sample, this clonotype was seen a few times. The chain joins TRBV3-1 to TRBJ1-2; D not certain. The CDR3 runs to 12 residues. Trimming shortened V by 2 bases and J by 4 bases, and 5 bases separated the two germline ends. The germline CDR1 and CDR2 sequences are LGHDT and YNNKEL (reference sequence). This chain's CDR3 is CASSQSSYGYTF. Here the CDR3 DNA reads TGTGCCAGCAGCCAATCGAGCTATGGCTACACCTTC.

There are a few counts of this clonotype. V and J are TRBV28 and TRBJ2-1; D might be TRBD2 (5 bases). Trimming stripped 2 bases from V and 2 bases from J, with 13 bases between. The germline gives CDR1 MDHEN, CDR2 SYDVKM. The CDR3 sequence is 16 residues long. The CDR3 DNA reads TGTGCCAGCAGTTTAGCTAGCAGGAGGACCTACAATGAGCAGTTCTTC. Translated, it gives CASSLASRRTYNEQFF.

The chain carries TRBV11-1 and TRBJ1-4; TRBD1 is a possible D gene (5 bases). CDR3 length: 15 residues. V was clipped by 7 bases and J by 8 bases, with 20 bases between them. Per the germline V gene, CDR1 is SGHAT and CDR2 is FQDESV (reference sequence). The DNA of the CDR3 is TGTGCCAGCACCACTTCACCAGGGACCGGCGAAAAACTGTTTTTT. As protein: CASTTSPGTGEKLFF.

This clonotype was seen more than once but under ten times. The genes are TRBV7-9 and TRBJ2-3; no definite D call. CDR1 and CDR2 (germline): SEHNR, FQNEAQ (reference sequence). V dropped 2 bases and J dropped 14 bases, with 14 bases sitting between them. This CDR3 spans 12 amino acids. The CDR3 DNA sequence: TGTGCCAGCAGCTTACAACAGTTTGGTCGGTATTTT. It codes for CASSLQQFGRYF.

This clonotype turned up a few times. It may be a read error: a sequence one base away is much more abundant. This chain connects TRBV6-6 to TRBJ1-2; TRBD1 aligns across 8 bases. Per the germline V gene, CDR1 is MNHNY and CDR2 is SVGAGI (reference sequence). The trim removed 5 bases at V and 8 bases at J, leaving 10 bases unmatched. This CDR3 is 14 amino acids long. The CDR3 nucleotides are TGTGCCAGCAGTGACGGGCAGGGGGCAGGGGGCTACACCTTC. It translates to CASSDGQGAGGYTF.